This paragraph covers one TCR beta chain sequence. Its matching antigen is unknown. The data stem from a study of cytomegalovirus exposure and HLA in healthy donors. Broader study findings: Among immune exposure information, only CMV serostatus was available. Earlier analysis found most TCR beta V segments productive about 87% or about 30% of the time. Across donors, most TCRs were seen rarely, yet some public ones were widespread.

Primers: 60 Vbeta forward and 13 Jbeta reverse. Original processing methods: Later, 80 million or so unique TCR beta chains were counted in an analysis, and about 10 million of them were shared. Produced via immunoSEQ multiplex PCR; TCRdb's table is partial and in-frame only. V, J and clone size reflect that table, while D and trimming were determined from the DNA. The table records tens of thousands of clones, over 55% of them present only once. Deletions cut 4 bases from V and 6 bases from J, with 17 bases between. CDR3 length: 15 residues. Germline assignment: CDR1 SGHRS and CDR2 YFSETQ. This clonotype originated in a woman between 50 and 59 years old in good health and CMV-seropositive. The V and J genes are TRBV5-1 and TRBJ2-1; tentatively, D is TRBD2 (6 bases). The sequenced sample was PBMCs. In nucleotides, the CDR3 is TGCGCCAGCAGCCCCTCCGGGACTCGGAGCAATGAGCAGTTCTTC. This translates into CASSPSGTRSNEQFF. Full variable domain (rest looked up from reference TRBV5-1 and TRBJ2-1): KAGVTQTPRYLIKTRGQQVTLSCSPISGHRSVSWYQQTPGQGLQFLFEYFSETQRNKGNFPGRFSGRQFSNSRSEMNVSTLELGDSALYLCASSPSGTRSNEQFFGPGTRLTVL.